The TCR beta chain under discussion was sequenced for a study of blood T cells in healthy people across ages. Study-wide results and caveats: In long-lived donors, naive CD4+ cell counts and diversity exceeded those of aged donors. Expanded clonotype shifts may have been confounded, as the donors had an unknown CMV status.

As for this clonotype: The antigen is unknown.

A second PCR, run for about 7 to 11 cycles, used a sample-barcoded 5' primer plus a J-beta primer mix. MiXCR, applied by TCRdb to the 5' RACE reads, yields one record per CDR3 protein. The repertoire includes about 670,000 distinct CDR3 sequences, around 41% of them detected once, and 30% sits in the top ten. The CDR3 runs to 18 residues. Germline CDR1 and CDR2: SGHVS and FNYEAQ. After removal of 2 bases from V and 1 base from J, the junction contained 11 bases not matched to a gene. The chain uses TRBV7-6 and TRBJ2-3; 8 positions agree with TRBD1. Sequences were obtained from blood. This TCR was recovered from a man older than 75 in good health. This CDR3 reads CASSLYGTGFSGTDTQYF. In DNA, the CDR3 is TGTGCCAGCAGCTTATACGGGACAGGCTTTAGTGGCACAGATACGCAGTATTTT.